This TCR beta chain was obtained from a study of T cell changes during pregnancy in multiple sclerosis. Sequencing was performed with immunoSEQ multiplex PCR; in TCRdb, only in-frame clones are kept and a portion is missing. Of more than 50,000 clones in the sample, around 90% were seen once. Germline V gene data show CDR1 as LNHDA and CDR2 as SQIVND (reference sequence). V shed 6 bases and J shed 5 bases, with 12 bases lying between them. This CDR3 is built from 13 residues. The chain carries TRBV19 and TRBJ2-3; the D gene is possibly TRBD1 (6 bases). This specimen was peripheral blood, taken in the first trimester of pregnancy. The origin of this receptor is a female donor in good health, enrolled as a control in a pregnancy study. Here the CDR3 reads CASSPIQGDTQYF. For the CDR3, the DNA is TGTGCCAGTAGCCCTATACAGGGAGATACGCAGTATTTT.